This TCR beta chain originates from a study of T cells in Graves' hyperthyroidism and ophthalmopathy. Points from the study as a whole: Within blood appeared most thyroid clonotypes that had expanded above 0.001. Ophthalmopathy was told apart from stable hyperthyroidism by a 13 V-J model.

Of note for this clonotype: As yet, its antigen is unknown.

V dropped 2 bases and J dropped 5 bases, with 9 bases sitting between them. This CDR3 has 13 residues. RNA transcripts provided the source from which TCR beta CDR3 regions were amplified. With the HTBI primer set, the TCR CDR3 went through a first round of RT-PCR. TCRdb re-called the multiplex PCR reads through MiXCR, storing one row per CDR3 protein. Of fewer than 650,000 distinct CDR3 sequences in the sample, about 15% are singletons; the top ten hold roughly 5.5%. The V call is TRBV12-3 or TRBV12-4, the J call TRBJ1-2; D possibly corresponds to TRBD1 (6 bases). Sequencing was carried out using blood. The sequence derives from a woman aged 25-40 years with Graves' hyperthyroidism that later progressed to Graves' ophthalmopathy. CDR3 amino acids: CASSLWGTYGYTF. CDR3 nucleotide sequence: TGTGCCAGCAGTTTATGGGGGACATATGGCTACACCTTC.